Following are 16 T cell receptor beta chains from one sample sequenced in a study of monozygotic twins with inflammatory bowel disease. TCRdb reanalyzed the 5' RACE reads, giving one entry per CDR3 protein sequence and no DNA. This repertoire includes about 450,000 distinct CDR3 sequences. The specimen was blood. These receptor sequences come from a human donor with ulcerative colitis or Crohn's disease, or a healthy co-twin of an affected twin (not recorded which).

The V call is TRBV5-1, the J call TRBJ2-5; with no DNA, the TCRdb D assignment of TRBD1 cannot be verified. CDR3 length: 11 amino acids. The germline gives CDR1 SGHRS, CDR2 YFSETQ. Here the CDR3 reads CASKDRALTYF.

The rearrangement links TRBV7-6 to TRBJ2-3; the D call from TCRdb, TRBD2, cannot be confirmed without DNA. Per germline, CDR1 SGHVS and CDR2 FNYEAQ. The CDR3 spans 16 residues. This CDR3 reads CASSPWTSGTTDTQYF.

This chain connects TRBV7-7 to TRBJ2-5; the TRBD1 assignment by TCRdb is unverifiable without DNA. Looked up from germline, CDR1 is SSHAT and CDR2 is FNYEAQ (reference sequence). This CDR3 comprises 16 residues. CDR3 amino acids: CASSLAGTGRQETQYF.

The chain couples TRBV7-2 to TRBJ2-7; without DNA, the TCRdb call of TRBD1 cannot be checked. The CDR3 length is 15 residues. The germline CDR1 and CDR2 sequences are SGHTA and FQGNSA. CDR3 sequence: CASSLPTGGNYEQYF.

This chain uses TRBV28 with TRBJ2-2; the TCRdb D gene call, TRBD1, has no DNA to confirm it. The length of the CDR3 is 13 residues. Germline CDR1 and CDR2: MDHEN and SYDVKM. This CDR3 reads CASVSGVTGELFF.

This chain links TRBV7-9 with TRBJ2-3. Germline V gives CDR1 SEHNR, CDR2 FQNEAQ (reference sequence). The CDR3 runs to 15 residues. CDR3 in amino acids: CASSLSWGSTDTQYF. The variable domain in full, completed from reference TRBV7-9 and TRBJ2-3, reads DTGVSQNPRHKITKRGQNVTFRCDPISEHNRLYWYRQTLGQGPEFLTYFQNEAQLEKSRLLSDRFSAERPKGSFSTLEIQRTEQGDSAMYLCASSLSWGSTDTQYFGPGTRLTVL.

CDR3 amino acids: CASFGAGDTEAFF. The chain links TRBV18 to TRBJ1-1. Germline V gene data show CDR1 as KGHSH and CDR2 as LQKENI. The CDR3 consists of 13 residues.

The CDR3 here is CASSRVAGVVSYNEQFF. The V and J genes are TRBV14 and TRBJ2-1; TCRdb's D call, TRBD2, is unchecked because there is no DNA. The CDR3 has 17 residues. Germline values: CDR1 SGHDN, CDR2 FVKESK.

The chain uses TRBV10-3 and TRBJ1-3; TCRdb lists TRBD1, though no DNA is available to test this call. CDR3 size: 15 residues. CDR1 is ENHRY and CDR2 is SYGVKD in the germline V gene. CDR3 sequence: CATIGDRFSGNTIYF.

The chain uses TRBV3-1 and TRBJ2-3; TCRdb reports TRBD1, a call that lacks DNA to check it against. The CDR3 length is 13 residues. Germline CDR1 LGHDT, CDR2 YNNKEL (reference sequence). CDR3 in amino acids: CASRKGSTDTQYF.

V is TRBV5-6 and J is TRBJ1-5; TCRdb lists TRBD1, though no DNA is available to test this call. Germline V gene data show CDR1 as SGHDT and CDR2 as YYEEEE. CDR3 length equals 12 residues. CDR3 region: CASSLRDQPQHF. The variable domain in full, completed from reference TRBV5-6 and TRBJ1-5, reads DAGVTQSPTHLIKTRGQQVTLRCSPKSGHDTVSWYQQALGQGPQFIFQYYEEEERQRGNFPDRFSGHQFPNYSSELNVNALLLGDSALYLCASSLRDQPQHFGDGTRLSIL.

The chain has TRBV5-1 and TRBJ1-4; with no DNA, the TCRdb D assignment of TRBD1 cannot be verified. The CDR3 is made up of 15 amino acids. Germline lookup yields CDR1 SGHRS and CDR2 YFSETQ. The CDR3 loop reads CASSWSGTGDEKLFF.

V is TRBV10-3 and J is TRBJ2-7; TCRdb designates TRBD2, a call that cannot be tested without DNA. CDR3 length: 16 residues. The germline gives CDR1 ENHRY, CDR2 SYGVKD. The CDR3 is CAISGVASGTSYEQYF.

The V call is TRBV7-2, the J call TRBJ1-1. This CDR3 is built from 15 residues. Germline-derived CDR1 and CDR2 are SGHTA and FQGNSA. The CDR3 protein is CASSQDQAISPEAFF.

The chain carries TRBV30 and TRBJ1-1. This CDR3 spans 13 amino acids. The V gene's germline CDR1 is GTSNPN and CDR2 SVGIG (reference sequence). The CDR3 reads CAWSVSSNTEAFF. Variable domain in full (rest from reference TRBV30 and TRBJ1-1): SQTIHQWPATLVQPVGSPLSLECTVEGTSNPNLYWYRQAAGRGLQLLFYSVGIGQISSEVPQNLSASRPQDRQFILSSKKLLLSDSGFYLCAWSVSSNTEAFFGQGTRLTVV.

This chain joins TRBV7-9 and TRBJ2-1; the TRBD1 assignment by TCRdb is unverifiable without DNA. Germline V lookup: CDR1 SEHNR, CDR2 FQNEAQ (reference sequence). This CDR3 is built from 14 residues. CDR3 loop: CASSTRTVHNEQFF.